This entry lists 26 T cell receptor beta chains sequenced from one sample in a study of blood T cell repertoires in COVID-19. Assay used: immunoSEQ multiplex PCR; TCRdb lists only in-frame clones, some missing. The sample carries about 130,000 clones, 86% recorded once. Input material: PBMCs or T cells enriched from blood (not recorded which). The receptors shown here come from a woman in her 50s who had recovered from COVID-19.

The genes are TRBV6-2 or TRBV6-3 and TRBJ1-5; 9 nucleotides align to TRBD1. This CDR3 comprises 15 residues. The junction had 8 bases not matched to a gene; V was cut back by 0 bases and J by 11 bases. The germline gives CDR1 MNHEY, CDR2 SVGEGT. CDR3: CASSYSSQGARAQHF. CDR3 DNA: TGTGCCAGCAGTTACTCTTCACAGGGGGCCAGGGCCCAGCATTTT.

The chain joins TRBV11-3 to TRBJ2-4; D possibly corresponds to TRBD1 (5 bases). CDR3 length: 13 amino acids. Germline loops: CDR1 SGHNT, CDR2 YENEEA. V was clipped by 2 bases and J by 6 bases, with 8 bases between them. In nucleotides, the CDR3 is TGTGCCAGCAGCTTACGGCAGGGAAACATTCAGTACTTC. Translated, it gives CASSLRQGNIQYF.

The gene calls are TRBV27 and TRBJ1-1; the D is unclear. This CDR3 has 13 amino acids. Germline-derived CDR1 and CDR2 are MNHEY and SMNVEV (reference sequence). The V and J ends lost 2 bases and 0 bases respectively, with 4 bases between them. The CDR3 spells CASSLVVNTEAFF. Here the CDR3 DNA reads TGTGCCAGCAGTTTAGTAGTGAACACTGAAGCTTTCTTT.

This chain links TRBV27 with TRBJ1-2; no definite D call. V lost 5 bases, J lost 0 bases, and 13 bases lay in between. The length of the CDR3 is 15 residues. In germline, CDR1 is MNHEY, CDR2 SMNVEV (reference sequence). The CDR3 sequence: CASSPRMGANYGYTF. CDR3 nucleotides: TGTGCCAGCAGTCCACGGATGGGAGCTAACTATGGCTACACCTTC.

This clone showed up just once. This chain connects TRBV10-3 to TRBJ2-2, with a possible D match to TRBD2 (5 bases). The CDR3 totals 17 residues. CDR1 and CDR2 (germline): ENHRY, SYGVKD. The V end was cut by 2 bases, the J end by 0 bases, with 13 bases between. CDR3 in amino acids: CAISEILRDPNTGELFF. In DNA, the CDR3 is TGTGCCATCAGTGAGATTTTGAGGGATCCGAACACCGGGGAGCTGTTTTTT.

The chain recombines TRBV10-3 with TRBJ1-3; D unclear. Germline CDR1 reads ENHRY; CDR2 reads SYGVKD. V shed 3 bases and J shed 5 bases, with 14 bases lying between them. This CDR3 has 15 residues. CDR3 in amino acids: CAISESGKDRNTIYF. The CDR3 nucleotides read TGTGCCATCAGTGAATCGGGAAAAGATAGAAACACCATATATTTT.

V is TRBV29-1 and J is TRBJ2-1; TRBD1 aligns across 10 bases. Germline V gene data show CDR1 as SQVTM and CDR2 as ANQGSEA. This CDR3 has 14 amino acids. V lost 1 base, J lost 6 bases, and 3 bases stayed unmatched. The CDR3 region is CSVEGRTGGNEQFF. CDR3 in DNA: TGCAGCGTTGAAGGACGGACAGGGGGCAATGAGCAGTTCTTC.

This clone showed up just a few times. This chain joins TRBV25-1 and TRBJ2-7; D unclear. The germline V gene encodes CDR1 MGHDK and CDR2 SYGVNS. The length of the CDR3 is 11 residues. The V and J ends lost 6 bases and 1 base respectively, with 4 bases between them. CDR3 in DNA: TGTGCCAGCAGCCAATCCTACGAGCAGTACTTC. It encodes CASSQSYEQYF.

The V gene is TRBV6-2 or TRBV6-3, the J gene TRBJ2-1; weak D call: TRBD1 (5 bases). This CDR3 has 18 amino acids. Germline assignment: CDR1 MNHEY and CDR2 SVGEGT. V was clipped by 0 bases and J by 1 base, with 16 bases between them. In nucleotides, the CDR3 is TGTGCCAGCAGTTACTCTCCCCAACAGGCTGCTTCCTACAATGAGCAGTTCTTC. Translated: CASSYSPQQAASYNEQFF.

About this clone itself: Distinct nucleotide sequences in the sample also encode this CDR3. This chain connects TRBV6-5 to TRBJ1-5; D is undetermined. V gave up 6 bases and J gave up 0 bases, with 12 bases separating them. The CDR3 extends over 15 amino acids. Looked up from germline, CDR1 is MNHEY and CDR2 is SVGAGI. The CDR3 spells CASRIRIYSNQPQHF. CDR3 sequence (DNA): TGTGCCAGCAGGATCAGGATTTATAGCAATCAGCCCCAGCATTTT.

The rearrangement joins TRBV19 to TRBJ2-7; 9 bases line up with TRBD1. This CDR3 is 15 amino acids long. V shed 6 bases and J 5 bases; nucleotides not matched to a gene: 11. Germline V CDR1 and CDR2: LNHDA, SQIVND (reference sequence). The CDR3 region is CASSDVGTGSHEQYF. The CDR3 region has the DNA TGTGCCAGTAGCGACGTGGGGACAGGGTCCCACGAGCAGTACTTC.

J is TRBJ1-2 and V is TRBV19, with 7 bases lining up with TRBD1. The CDR3 covers 11 residues. The germline gives CDR1 LNHDA, CDR2 SQIVND (reference sequence). J was trimmed by 5 bases and V by 7 bases; bases with no gene match: 1. The CDR3 here is CASKQGYGYTF. The CDR3 nucleotides are TGTGCCAGTAAACAGGGGTATGGCTACACCTTC.

This chain links TRBV7-9 with TRBJ2-7; 9 nucleotides line up with TRBD1. The ends lost 5 bases at V and 2 bases at J; junction bases unmatched: 7. CDR3 length equals 15 residues. Germline V gene data show CDR1 as SEHNR and CDR2 as FQNEAQ (reference sequence). CDR3 loop: CASSGRDRDTYEQYF. The CDR3 nucleotides read TGTGCCAGCAGCGGCCGGGACAGGGACACCTACGAGCAGTACTTC.

The chain couples TRBV7-3 to TRBJ2-6; 9 bases are shared with TRBD1. This CDR3 has 18 amino acids. In germline, CDR1 is SGHTA, CDR2 FQGTGA. The ends lost 8 bases at V and 4 bases at J; junction bases unmatched: 15. The DNA for the CDR3 is TGTGCCAGCGGAGAACCGGGACAGGGTTATCTGGGGGCCAACGTCCTGACTTTC. Its protein product is CASGEPGQGYLGANVLTF.

The rearrangement joins TRBV3-1 (or the pseudogene TRBV3-2) to TRBJ1-1, with no clear D. V dropped 4 bases and J dropped 6 bases, with 15 bases sitting between them. Germline V gene data show CDR1 as LGHDT and CDR2 as YNNKEL (reference sequence). The CDR3 is 14 amino acids. CDR3 nucleotide sequence: TGTGCCAGCAGCCGATGGGGAGATCATTCTGAAGCTTTCTTT. Protein product: CASSRWGDHSEAFF.

This clone is a singleton in its sample. The V call is TRBV5-1, the J call TRBJ1-3, with 10 positions matching TRBD1. CDR3 size: 16 residues. Germline CDR1 is SGHRS and CDR2 is YFSETQ. V was clipped by 2 bases and J by 3 bases; unmatched bases: 5. CDR3 DNA: TGCGCCAGCAGCTTCTGGACAGGGGGTAGTGGAAACACCATATATTTT. Translation gives CASSFWTGGSGNTIYF.

The rearrangement uses TRBV5-1 and TRBJ2-1; D is undetermined. V was shortened by 0 bases and J by 7 bases, with 17 bases between the two germline ends. The CDR3 sequence is 16 residues long. CDR1 is SGHRS and CDR2 is YFSETQ in the germline V gene. CDR3 sequence (DNA): TGCGCCAGCAGCTTGGGCGGTGCCTTATCGGCGAATGAGCAGTTCTTC. Amino acids: CASSLGGALSANEQFF.

The chain joins TRBV19 to TRBJ2-7; 7 nucleotides agree with TRBD1. This CDR3 comprises 15 residues. Germline CDR1 reads LNHDA; CDR2 reads SQIVND (reference sequence). With 4 bases clipped from V and 5 bases from J, the junction kept 11 bases outside the gene matches. The CDR3 here is CASSTLDRELNEQYF. The CDR3 DNA follows: TGTGCCAGTAGTACCCTCGACAGGGAGCTAAACGAGCAGTACTTC.

This clone was seen a single time. This chain links TRBV6-2 or TRBV6-3 with TRBJ1-2; D unresolved. Trimming left V 5 bases short and J 1 base short, with 8 bases between. Germline V gene data show CDR1 as MNHEY and CDR2 as SVGEGT. This CDR3 is built from 13 residues. The CDR3 DNA is TGTGCCAGCAGTGGAGGAATTAACTATGGCTACACCTTC. Protein sequence: CASSGGINYGYTF.

The chain couples TRBV2 to TRBJ1-4, with a possible D match to TRBD1 (5 bases). The CDR3 extends over 16 amino acids. CDR1 is SNHLY, CDR2 FYNNEI, per germline. Trimming removed 7 bases from V and 0 bases from J, with 15 bases in between. In nucleotides, the CDR3 is TGTGCCAGCACCCCAGGGAGGGAGGCAACTAATGAAAAACTGTTTTTT. This encodes CASTPGREATNEKLFF.

The rearrangement uses TRBV30 and TRBJ2-3; D gene unclear. This CDR3 has 15 residues. Germline values: CDR1 GTSNPN, CDR2 SVGIG (reference sequence). The V end lost 2 bases, the J end lost 1 base, and 13 bases lay between the germline ends. CDR3 amino acids: CAWSRGRFGTDTQYF. The DNA of the CDR3 is TGTGCCTGGAGTCGAGGCCGGTTCGGCACAGATACGCAGTATTTT.

This chain links TRBV2 with TRBJ2-3; D is ambiguous. V was clipped by 0 bases and J by 2 bases, with 12 bases between them. Looked up from germline, CDR1 is SNHLY and CDR2 is FYNNEI. The CDR3 length is 16 residues. The CDR3 DNA reads as TGTGCCAGCAGTGAAGCGCTTCTACAGATCACAGATACGCAGTATTTT. Its protein product is CASSEALLQITDTQYF.

The chain uses TRBV30 and TRBJ1-1, with a tentative D call TRBD1 (5 bases). The CDR3 runs 13 residues. V lost 5 bases and J lost 0, with 10 bases in between. Per the germline V gene, CDR1 is GTSNPN and CDR2 is SVGIG (reference sequence). CDR3 sequence (DNA): TGTGCCTGGGGGTCAGGGATGAACACTGAAGCTTTCTTT. This sequence encodes CAWGSGMNTEAFF.

The genes are TRBV20-1 and TRBJ1-3; 8 nucleotides align to TRBD1. Germline CDR1 is DFQATT and CDR2 is SNEGSKA (reference sequence). V lost 3 bases to trimming and J lost 4 bases; unmatched junction nucleotides: 5. This CDR3 region has 14 residues. CDR3 in DNA: TGCAGTGCTAGTGCAGGGGGCATGGGAAACACCATATATTTT. Translating gives CSASAGGMGNTIYF.

This chain's CDR3 is CASSPPSGDDEQYF. The CDR3 region has the DNA TGTGCCAGCTCACCACCAAGCGGGGACGACGAGCAGTACTTC. The chain joins TRBV18 to TRBJ2-7, with 7 bases identical to TRBD2. Per germline, CDR1 KGHSH and CDR2 LQKENI. The CDR3 is 14 residues long. Trimming took 0 bases from V and 5 from J; bases not matched to a gene: 4.

This rearrangement joins TRBV19 to TRBJ1-3; 7 bases map to TRBD1. Unmatched junction bases numbered 8, after V lost 6 bases and J lost 3 bases. This CDR3 has 15 amino acids. CDR1 and CDR2 (germline): LNHDA, SQIVND (reference sequence). The CDR3 DNA is TGTGCCAGTAGACGTCTAGGGGGCTATGGAAACACCATATATTTT. Amino acid sequence: CASRRLGGYGNTIYF.